The present entry profiles one T cell receptor (beta chain) with its context. Its antigen remains unidentified. Patients with autoimmune history or systemic immunosuppression were excluded. Germline CDR1 MNHEY, CDR2 SVGAGI. The ends were cut back, 9 bases at V and 3 bases at J, with 12 bases in the middle. This CDR3 is built from 12 residues. The data were obtained in a study of OX40 agonist ivuxolimab in advanced cancers. Overall study: Dosing consisted of intravenous ivuxolimab at 0.01 to 10 mg/kg every 2 weeks. People in dose escalation had one of these cancers: hepatocellular carcinoma, melanoma, renal cell or head and neck cancer. Study outcomes and limitations: CD4+ and CD8+ blood T cells expanded clonally by week 6 at 0.1 to 3.0 mg/kg.

Sequenced by immunoSEQ multiplex PCR; TCRdb stores in-frame clones only, minus some. The sample yields over 80,000 clones, 85% to 90% seen once. The sequence was obtained from an adult with an advanced solid tumor such as melanoma, head and neck, liver or kidney cancer. This chain links TRBV6-5 with TRBJ2-7; D remains ambiguous. Sequences were derived from CD4+ or CD8+ T cells sorted from blood, sampled in a trial of the OX40 agonist ivuxolimab. CDR3 residues: CASQGSNYEQYF. CDR3 nucleotide sequence: TGTGCCAGTCAAGGCTCCAACTACGAGCAGTACTTC.